The entry below gives a single TCR beta chain sequence along with its context. Treatment meaning: oral pan-JAK inhibitor, 5-10 mg twice daily. This entry belongs to a study of CD8+ T cells in alopecia areata. In the study overall: Patients in the study were on tofacitinib for 6 to 18 months, then off it for 6 months.

Sequencing relied on a cDNA template that was reverse transcribed from extracted RNA. Libraries were prepared by immunoSEQ multiplex PCR; TCRdb keeps only in-frame clonotypes and omits some of them. The sample has some 180,000 clones, approximately 49% seen once; the top ten hold 10%. The sequence derives from a human donor with alopecia areata. The sequences come from CD8+ T cells sorted from blood, collected between weeks 51 and 52, from a patient treated with tofacitinib.

The CDR3 nucleotides read TGTGCCCTAATTAGCTACACCGGGGAGCTGTTTTTT. It specifies CALISYTGELFF. The chain carries TRBV30 and TRBJ2-2; D is unresolved. Deletions cut 8 bases from V and 3 bases from J, with 10 bases between. CDR3 length equals 12 residues. Germline CDR1 is GTSNPN and CDR2 is SVGIG (reference sequence).